This record concerns one TCR beta chain sequence. In the original processing: Estimates of nucleated cell counts were drawn from the amplification of reference gene primers. Using immunoSEQ multiplex PCR, the repertoire was profiled, and TCRdb retains in-frame clones only, with some absent. The V and J calls and clone size come from that table; D and trimming were worked out from the DNA. Of 150,000 to 200,000 clones in the sample, over 80% were seen once. This entry belongs to a study of blood T cell repertoires in COVID-19. Study background: Whether acute or convalescent, the COVID-19 samples came from the United States, Italy and Spain. T cells, B-cell-depleted T cells, or PBMCs supplied cDNA or gDNA.

The V gene lost 5 bases and the J gene lost 7 bases, with 17 bases spanning the gap. From germline, CDR1 is SGHTA and CDR2 FQGNSA. The CDR3 runs 15 residues. The rearrangement uses TRBV7-2 and TRBJ1-4; TRBD1 might be the D (5 bases). The sequence came from a woman aged 70-85 years with acute or convalescent COVID-19. The sample consisted of peripheral blood. Here the CDR3 reads CASSPNLRGVEKLFF. Here the CDR3 DNA reads TGTGCCAGCAGCCCTAATCTTAGGGGTGTTGAAAAACTGTTTTTT.